Shown below are 17 T cell receptor beta chains from a single sample sequenced in a study of control samples from healthy donors and cancer patients. Repertoires were generated with immunoSEQ multiplex PCR, while TCRdb's copy carries only in-frame clones and drops some. Of around 120,000 clones detected, around 90% appear once; the ten largest clones hold less than 3%. Specimen: blood. The receptors derive from a woman between 65 and 79 years old in good health.

Only one count was recorded for this clone. The V gene is TRBV10-3, the J gene TRBJ1-1, with a tentative D call TRBD1 (5 bases). Trimming took off 7 bases at V and 0 bases at J, with 12 bases between the two ends. This CDR3 spans 14 amino acids. The germline V gene has CDR1 ENHRY and CDR2 SYGVKD. The CDR3 DNA follows: TGTGCCATCAAAACACAGGCCATGAACACTGAAGCTTTCTTT. It encodes CAIKTQAMNTEAFF.

This chain connects TRBV7-2 to TRBJ1-4, with unresolved D. The germline V gene has CDR1 SGHTA and CDR2 FQGNSA. The CDR3 runs to 14 residues. Trimming removed 2 bases at V and 4 bases at J, with 8 bases between. In DNA, the CDR3 is TGTGCCAGCAGCTTAAACACGGGTAATGAAAAACTGTTTTTT. Amino acid sequence: CASSLNTGNEKLFF.

DNA for the CDR3: TGTGCTAGTGGTTTAAATCTCTATAATTCACCCCTCCACTTT. It translates to CASGLNLYNSPLHF. V and J are TRBV12-5 and TRBJ1-6; D is unresolved. The V end was cut by 3 bases, the J end by 3 bases, with 6 bases between. Germline values: CDR1 LGHNT, CDR2 FRNRAP. There are 14 residues in the CDR3.

The chain employs TRBV6-5 and TRBJ1-2, with D perhaps matching TRBD1 (5 bases). Deletions cut 0 bases from V and 8 bases from J, with 19 bases between. Looked up from germline, CDR1 is MNHEY and CDR2 is SVGAGI. There are 16 residues in the CDR3. Here the CDR3 reads CASSYSPGTGFWGYTF. The CDR3, as DNA: TGTGCCAGCAGTTACTCCCCGGGGACCGGCTTTTGGGGCTACACCTTC.

The V call is TRBV7-8, the J call TRBJ2-3; the D gene is possibly TRBD2 (7 bases). The germline gives CDR1 SGHVS, CDR2 FQNEAQ. The CDR3 runs 18 residues. Trimming removed 5 bases from V and 4 bases from J, with 25 bases in between. CDR3 loop: CASSILPRGAYGPDTQYF. The CDR3 nucleotides read TGTGCCAGCAGCATCCTTCCCCGGGGGGCCTATGGCCCAGATACGCAGTATTTT. The full variable domain, rest sourced from reference TRBV7-8 and TRBJ2-3, is GAGVSQSPRYKVAKRGQDVALRCDPISGHVSLFWYQQALGQGPEFLTYFQNEAQLDKSGLPSDRFFAERPEGSVSTLKIQRTQQEDSAVYLCASSILPRGAYGPDTQYFGPGTRLTVL.

The V gene is TRBV5-1, the J gene TRBJ2-3, with 7 bases lining up with TRBD1. Germline V gene sequence: CDR1 SGHRS, CDR2 YFSETQ. The CDR3 is made up of 17 amino acids. V lost 4 bases, J lost 3 bases, and 14 bases stayed unmatched. This CDR3 reads CASSPTGQEAMTDTQYF. DNA of the CDR3: TGCGCCAGCAGCCCCACTGGACAGGAAGCGATGACAGATACGCAGTATTTT.

The chain recombines TRBV27 with TRBJ2-1; D perhaps matches TRBD2 (7 bases). Between the trimmed V and J ends, which lost 2 bases and 4 bases, there was a span of 15 bases. Germline-derived CDR1 and CDR2 are MNHEY and SMNVEV (reference sequence). The CDR3 totals 16 residues. CDR3 in DNA: TGTGCCAGCAGTTTAGGTGTGCGGGGGCCATACAATGAGCAGTTCTTC. Protein sequence: CASSLGVRGPYNEQFF.

The CDR3 DNA is TGTGCCAGCAGTGTGTCCGGGAGCTCCTATAATTCACCCCTCCACTTT. Translated: CASSVSGSSYNSPLHF. The chain couples TRBV6-1 to TRBJ1-6, with unresolved D. The CDR3 extends over 16 amino acids. Germline CDR1 is MNHNS and CDR2 is SASEGT. Trimming took 4 bases from V and 0 from J, leaving 10 bases between them.

As regards this clone: A read error is likely, as this CDR3 ends without the conserved phenylalanine or tryptophan. It is unclear where the CDR3 begins or ends on the DNA, so no DNA is shown, and the CDR3 is as TCRdb lists it. V and J are TRBV7-3 and TRBJ2-4; the table's D call TRBD2 went unverified against the DNA. Both ends counted, the CDR3 spans 10 residues. The germline gives CDR1 SGHTA, CDR2 FQGTGA. The CDR3 loop reads CASSSTTDSL.

The J gene is TRBJ1-5, the V gene TRBV4-1; D remains ambiguous. The germline V and J ends were trimmed by 1 base and 0 bases, with 10 bases remaining between them. This CDR3 is built from 16 residues. Germline assignment: CDR1 MGHRA and CDR2 YSYEKL. CDR3 sequence: CASSQGRPDSNQPQHF. DNA of the CDR3: TGCGCCAGCAGCCAAGGTCGGCCAGATAGCAATCAGCCCCAGCATTTT.

CDR3 DNA: TGTGCCAGCAGCGTAGCGGCAGGACTAGCCTCGTCGGATACGCAGTATTTT. It is translated as CASSVAAGLASSDTQYF. The chain joins TRBV9 to TRBJ2-3, with 8 positions matching TRBD2. The CDR3 is made up of 17 amino acids. The V gene end was trimmed by 0 bases and the J gene end by 6 bases; junction bases not matched to a gene: 12. CDR1 and CDR2 (germline): SGDLS, YYNGEE.

This clone has more than one count but fewer than ten. The chain combines TRBV7-8 with TRBJ2-7; tentatively, D is TRBD1 (6 bases). Germline CDR1 is SGHVS and CDR2 is FQNEAQ. The V and J ends lost 1 base and 2 bases respectively, with 9 bases between them. The CDR3 has 14 residues. The chain's CDR3 is CASSLEQGPYEQYF. CDR3 sequence (DNA): TGTGCCAGCAGCTTAGAACAGGGTCCCTACGAGCAGTACTTC.

The rearrangement joins TRBV5-1 to TRBJ1-2, with 8 bases that match TRBD1. Trimming cost V 4 bases and J 5 bases; bases outside gene matches: 7. Germline V CDR1 and CDR2: SGHRS, YFSETQ. This CDR3 is built from 14 residues. The CDR3 DNA reads TGCGCCAGCAGCAGCACAGGGGGTGGATATGGCTACACCTTC. Translating gives CASSSTGGGYGYTF.

The chain joins TRBV18 to TRBJ2-3; 9 positions match TRBD1. The CDR3 runs to 13 residues. Germline loops: CDR1 KGHSH, CDR2 LQKENI. After removal of 6 bases from V and 4 bases from J, the junction contained 2 bases not matched to a gene. The CDR3 sequence is CASSWTGADTQYF. CDR3 nucleotides: TGTGCCAGCTCCTGGACAGGGGCAGATACGCAGTATTTT.

This clone was counted only a few times. The chain uses TRBV2 and TRBJ2-7, with TRBD2 as a possible D gene (6 bases). In germline, CDR1 is SNHLY, CDR2 FYNNEI. The CDR3 sequence is 14 residues long. V dropped 3 bases and J dropped 0 bases, with 9 bases sitting between them. The DNA for the CDR3 is TGTGCCAGCAGTGAGGCCGGGGGCTCCTACGAGCAGTACTTC. Residues: CASSEAGGSYEQYF.

This clone came up a few times. V is TRBV2 and J is TRBJ2-2; D is uncertain. The V gene's germline CDR1 is SNHLY and CDR2 FYNNEI. Trimming took 2 bases from V and 0 from J, leaving 4 bases between them. This CDR3 has 14 residues. In nucleotides, the CDR3 is TGTGCCAGCAGTGAAACGCCGAACACCGGGGAGCTGTTTTTT. Protein: CASSETPNTGELFF.

This chain uses TRBV28 with TRBJ1-2; a weak D match, TRBD1 (6 bases). The CDR3 is 14 residues long. Germline CDR1 is MDHEN and CDR2 is SYDVKM. Trimming cost V 8 bases and J 5 bases, with 18 bases left between them. CDR3 DNA: TGTGCCAGCTTGATAAGAGGACAGTCATATGGCTACACCTTC. This gives the protein CASLIRGQSYGYTF.